The 25 T cell receptor beta chains reported below all come from one sample, sequenced in a study of OX40 agonist ivuxolimab in advanced cancers. The library was generated by the immunoSEQ multiplex PCR assay. TCRdb took over this immuneACCESS table, retaining in-frame rearrangements with V and J assigned. Such tables are incomplete; in checked studies, under half of the missing clones stem from an unresolved V gene, and the remainder is unexplained. This sample comprises approximately 70,000 clones, 90% of them detected only once. The ten largest clones take up roughly 0.5% of the sample. This specimen consisted of CD4+ or CD8+ T cells sorted from blood, obtained in a trial of the OX40 agonist ivuxolimab. These receptors were taken from an adult with an advanced solid tumor such as melanoma, head and neck, liver or kidney cancer.

The chain is built from TRBV6-1 and TRBJ1-2, with TRBD1 as a possible D gene (5 bases). Looked up from germline, CDR1 is MNHNS and CDR2 is SASEGT. The CDR3 is 13 residues long. Trimming shortened V by 4 bases and J by 8 bases, and 14 bases separated the two germline ends. The CDR3 sequence is CASSASGSEGYTF. CDR3 bases: TGTGCCAGCAGTGCATCAGGGTCGGAAGGCTACACCTTC.

The chain links TRBV6-5 to TRBJ1-1, with a possible D match to TRBD1 (5 bases). V lost 2 bases to trimming and J lost 4 bases, with 11 bases between them. There are 14 residues in the CDR3. Germline CDR1 reads MNHEY; CDR2 reads SVGAGI. CDR3 loop: CASSYSFGATEAFF. CDR3 nucleotides: TGTGCCAGCAGTTACAGTTTTGGGGCCACTGAAGCTTTCTTT.

The chain employs TRBV6-5 and TRBJ2-5; 7 bases are a match to TRBD2. The CDR3 covers 14 residues. V was pared by 0 bases and J by 7 bases, with 5 bases of the junction left unmatched. The germline gives CDR1 MNHEY, CDR2 SVGAGI. The CDR3 nucleotides read TGTGCCAGCAGTTACTCGCCGACTAGCAGGACCCAGTACTTC. This codes for CASSYSPTSRTQYF.

The chain couples TRBV4-1 to TRBJ2-2; TRBD2 matches at 11 bases. The germline CDR1 and CDR2 sequences are MGHRA and YSYEKL. This CDR3 has 16 residues. V was clipped by 4 bases and J by 3 bases; unmatched bases: 4. CDR3 nucleotide sequence: TGCGCCAGCAGCCCACTAGCGGGAGAGCACACCGGGGAGCTGTTTTTT. This gives the protein CASSPLAGEHTGELFF.

This chain joins TRBV9 and TRBJ2-1, with 8 bases matching TRBD2. J lost 3 bases, V lost 2 bases, and 4 bases had no gene match. The CDR3 is 15 amino acids. Germline CDR1 SGDLS, CDR2 YYNGEE. The CDR3 here is CASSVGTSNYNEQFF. The CDR3 DNA follows: TGTGCCAGCAGCGTCGGGACTAGTAACTACAATGAGCAGTTCTTC.

This chain connects TRBV28 to TRBJ1-4; unclear D gene. V was trimmed by 6 bases and J by 4 bases, leaving 15 bases between them. CDR3 length equals 15 residues. From germline, CDR1 is MDHEN and CDR2 SYDVKM. CDR3 DNA: TGTGCCAGCAGGACATACACGGGTAGTAATGAAAAACTGTTTTTT. It encodes CASRTYTGSNEKLFF.

The rearrangement links TRBV15 to TRBJ2-7; D is unresolved. The CDR3 is 13 residues long. V gave up 2 bases and J gave up 4 bases, with 9 bases separating them. Looked up from germline, CDR1 is LNHNV and CDR2 is YYDKDF (reference sequence). Here the CDR3 DNA reads TGTGCCACCAGCAGATCACGTGAGTACGAGCAGTACTTC. Translated, it gives CATSRSREYEQYF.

In nucleotides, the CDR3 is TGTGCCAGCAGCCATGGGCGGGCCTCCTACGAGCAGTACTTC. It specifies CASSHGRASYEQYF. J is TRBJ2-7 and V is TRBV4-2; possibly TRBD2 for D (5 bases). The germline CDR1 and CDR2 sequences are LGHNA and YNFKEQ. This CDR3 is built from 14 residues. Trimming cost V 3 bases and J 0 bases, with 9 bases left between them.

The J gene is TRBJ2-3, the V gene TRBV7-3; possible D gene TRBD1, 6 bases. The CDR3 consists of 14 residues. CDR1 is SGHTA and CDR2 is FQGTGA in the germline V gene. The V gene lost 2 bases and the J gene lost 2 bases, with 8 bases spanning the gap. The CDR3 nucleotides read TGTGCCAGCAGCTTAGGACAGCTCACAGATACGCAGTATTTT. Protein product: CASSLGQLTDTQYF. The variable domain in full, with the rest retrieved from reference TRBV7-3 and TRBJ2-3, is GAGVSQTPSNKVTEKGKYVELRCDPISGHTALYWYRQSLGQGPEFLIYFQGTGAADDSGLPNDRFFAVRPEGSVSTLKIQRTERGDSAVYLCASSLGQLTDTQYFGPGTRLTVL.

Concerning this clone itself: Other nucleotide sequences from this sample produce the same CDR3. This chain joins TRBV5-1 and TRBJ2-1, with D tentatively TRBD2 (7 bases). V lost 3 bases and J 4 bases, leaving 17 bases between the germline ends. The CDR3 contains 16 residues. Germline-derived CDR1 and CDR2 are SGHRS and YFSETQ. DNA of the CDR3: TGCGCCAGCAGCTGGGGGGGGGCGGGAGCTTACAATGAGCAGTTCTTC. It yields the protein CASSWGGAGAYNEQFF.

This clone came up a few times. The chain carries TRBV5-8 and TRBJ2-1; D is unresolved. CDR3 length equals 12 residues. V lost 3 bases and J lost 5, with 6 bases in between. From germline, CDR1 is SGHTS and CDR2 YDEGEE. The CDR3 loop is CASSSENNEQFF. Here the CDR3 DNA reads TGTGCCAGCAGCTCTGAGAACAATGAGCAGTTCTTC.

This rearrangement joins TRBV6-1 to TRBJ1-1; D not certain. The V end was cut by 4 bases, the J end by 4 bases, with 1 base between. CDR1 is MNHNS, CDR2 SASEGT, per germline. The CDR3 consists of 10 residues. CDR3 in DNA: TGTGCCAGCAGTGGCACTGAAGCTTTCTTT. Translating gives CASSGTEAFF.

The J gene is TRBJ2-3, the V gene TRBV7-2, with 10 bases matching TRBD2. This CDR3 region has 15 residues. Losses at the gene ends were 3 bases for V and 4 bases for J; bases not matched to a gene: 4. CDR1 SGHTA and CDR2 FQGNSA come from the germline V gene. As DNA, the CDR3 is TGTGCCAGCAGCTTGAGCGGGAGGGCCGCAGATACGCAGTATTTT. It translates to CASSLSGRAADTQYF.

The chain links TRBV5-1 to TRBJ2-7; D is perhaps TRBD2 (5 bases). The germline V gene has CDR1 SGHRS and CDR2 YFSETQ. The CDR3 sequence is 16 residues long. The germline V and J ends were trimmed by 0 bases and 2 bases, with 15 bases remaining between them. The CDR3 DNA reads TGCGCCAGCAGCTTGGCCGGAGGTGGGAGTCCCTACGAGCAGTACTTC. Translating gives CASSLAGGGSPYEQYF.

This sequence joins TRBV11-3 and TRBJ2-7, with D unclear. The CDR3 covers 16 residues. Between the trimmed V and J ends, which lost 0 bases and 0 bases, there was a span of 12 bases. CDR1 is SGHNT and CDR2 is YENEEA in the germline V gene. In DNA form, the CDR3 reads TGTGCCAGCAGCTTAGACGGAAACTCCGTCTCCTACGAGCAGTACTTC. Translated, it gives CASSLDGNSVSYEQYF.

The CDR3, as DNA: TGCGCCAGCAGCTCCGGGGCGCTAGCGGGAGGTAGGGGCTACGAGCAGTACTTC. Translated: CASSSGALAGGRGYEQYF. The chain combines TRBV5-1 with TRBJ2-5; 11 bases agree with TRBD2. The J call may be incorrect, as the DNA end agrees better with TRBJ2-7. The CDR3 covers 18 residues. Germline values: CDR1 SGHRS, CDR2 YFSETQ.

The chain recombines TRBV6-5 with TRBJ2-1, with 7 nucleotides matching TRBD2. The ends lost 6 bases at V and 2 bases at J; junction bases unmatched: 7. This CDR3 spans 15 amino acids. Germline-derived CDR1 and CDR2 are MNHEY and SVGAGI. Here the CDR3 reads CASRGAGSTYNEQFF. The CDR3 DNA sequence: TGTGCCAGCAGGGGAGCGGGATCTACCTACAATGAGCAGTTCTTC.

The chain couples TRBV19 to TRBJ2-3, with 9 positions matching TRBD2. The CDR3 extends over 16 amino acids. Germline V CDR1 and CDR2: LNHDA, SQIVND (reference sequence). The trim removed 5 bases at V and 5 bases at J, leaving 11 bases unmatched. The CDR3 DNA sequence: TGTGCCAGTAGTGGGAGTGGCGGGAGGGCCTTAGATACGCAGTATTTT. Amino acids: CASSGSGGRALDTQYF. The full variable domain, rest sourced from reference TRBV19 and TRBJ2-3, is DGGITQSPKYLFRKEGQNVTLSCEQNLNHDAMYWYRQDPGQGLRLIYYSQIVNDFQKGDIAEGYSVSREKKESFPLTVTSAQKNPTAFYLCASSGSGGRALDTQYFGPGTRLTVL.

The table lists this clone with a count of one. The gene calls are TRBV5-4 and TRBJ2-7; D remains unclear. Germline values: CDR1 SGHNT, CDR2 YYREEE (reference sequence). CDR3 length equals 9 residues. Trimming took 6 bases from V and 5 from J, leaving 3 bases between them. DNA of the CDR3: TGTGCCAGCACCCACGAGCAGTACTTC. It specifies CASTHEQYF.

As concerns this clone: Other DNA variants within this sample encode the same CDR3. The chain employs TRBV6-5 and TRBJ2-7; maybe TRBD2 (5 bases). Deletions cut 4 bases from V and 6 bases from J, with 7 bases between. The CDR3 consists of 11 residues. The germline CDR1 and CDR2 sequences are MNHEY and SVGAGI. Here the CDR3 DNA reads TGTGCCAGCAGTTCTCGGGGCGAGCAGTACTTC. Protein: CASSSRGEQYF.

This rearrangement joins TRBV19 to TRBJ2-2; tentatively, D is TRBD1 (6 bases). The V gene lost 4 bases and the J gene lost 3 bases, with 9 bases spanning the gap. The length of the CDR3 is 14 residues. Per the germline V gene, CDR1 is LNHDA and CDR2 is SQIVND (reference sequence). The CDR3 spells CASSRAGDTGELFF. CDR3 DNA sequence: TGTGCCAGTAGTAGGGCAGGGGACACCGGGGAGCTGTTTTTT. The whole variable domain, filled in from reference TRBV19 and TRBJ2-2, reads DGGITQSPKYLFRKEGQNVTLSCEQNLNHDAMYWYRQDPGQGLRLIYYSQIVNDFQKGDIAEGYSVSREKKESFPLTVTSAQKNPTAFYLCASSRAGDTGELFFGEGSRLTVL.

The V call is TRBV6-5, the J call TRBJ2-1; 9 nucleotides agree with TRBD1. With V trimmed by 5 bases and J by 6 bases, 8 bases remained unmatched. CDR1 is MNHEY and CDR2 is SVGAGI in the germline V gene. This CDR3 has 15 residues. CDR3 loop: CASSRGGTGSNEQFF. The CDR3 DNA is TGTGCCAGCAGTCGAGGGGGGACAGGGAGCAATGAGCAGTTCTTC.

The rearrangement links TRBV6-1 to TRBJ1-1; TRBD1 is a possible D gene (6 bases). This CDR3 comprises 15 residues. Germline CDR1 and CDR2: MNHNS and SASEGT. V was shortened by 1 base and J by 6 bases, with 15 bases between the two germline ends. The CDR3 DNA reads as TGTGCCAGCAGTGAAGACGGGGGCCGCAGGGCTGAAGCTTTCTTT. Translated, it gives CASSEDGGRRAEAFF.

The V gene is TRBV5-1, the J gene TRBJ1-1; TRBD1 matches at 7 bases. Trimming at V came to 3 bases and at J to 3 bases, leaving 5 bases not matched to a gene. The V gene's germline CDR1 is SGHRS and CDR2 YFSETQ. This CDR3 region has 14 residues. In DNA, the CDR3 is TGCGCCAGCAGCTACAGCAGGGGGGACACTGAAGCTTTCTTT. Translating gives CASSYSRGDTEAFF.

This chain joins TRBV19 and TRBJ2-7, with D tentatively TRBD2 (5 bases). Germline V lookup: CDR1 LNHDA, CDR2 SQIVND (reference sequence). The CDR3 covers 14 residues. V was trimmed by 5 bases and J by 7 bases, leaving 18 bases between them. CDR3 DNA sequence: TGTGCCAGTAGTTTTTTGGACTTCACGAGGGAGCAGTACTTC. Its translation: CASSFLDFTREQYF.